The next 27 T cell receptor beta chains were all read from a single sample in a study of blood T cell repertoires in COVID-19. Clones were read by immunoSEQ multiplex PCR, and TCRdb kept only the in-frame ones, dropping some. The sample includes 250,000 to 300,000 clones, roughly 90% seen only once; the top ten take 2.2%. The sequencing sample was made of peripheral blood. Receptors were obtained from a woman aged 45-60 years who had recovered from COVID-19.

The chain recombines TRBV7-9 with TRBJ2-7; 7 positions agree with TRBD2. The CDR3 runs to 15 residues. Germline values: CDR1 SEHNR, CDR2 FQNEAQ (reference sequence). With V trimmed by 5 bases and J by 5 bases, 12 bases remained unmatched. Here the CDR3 DNA reads TGTGCCAGCAGCCATTCGGAAGCGCGGGAGAACGAGCAGTACTTC. Protein: CASSHSEARENEQYF.

The chain couples TRBV5-1 to TRBJ1-1; D ambiguous. CDR1 and CDR2 (germline): SGHRS, YFSETQ. With 0 bases removed from V and 8 bases from J, the gap between germline ends came to 14 bases. This CDR3 is built from 14 residues. CDR3 amino acids: CASSLDGRLREAFF. The DNA of the CDR3 is TGCGCCAGCAGCTTGGATGGCAGGCTTCGAGAAGCTTTCTTT.

The CDR3 reads CASSLASRLAGAEQFF. The CDR3 coding sequence is TGTGCCAGCAGCTTAGCGTCGCGCCTAGCGGGAGCGGAGCAGTTCTTC. The V call is TRBV7-2, the J call TRBJ2-1; 10 bases are shared with TRBD2. This CDR3 contains 16 residues. V shed 0 bases, J shed 10 bases, and the junction held 9 bases outside the gene matches. CDR1 is SGHTA and CDR2 is FQGNSA in the germline V gene. Looking up the rest from reference TRBV7-2 and TRBJ2-1 gives the full variable domain: GAGVSQSPSNKVTEKGKDVELRCDPISGHTALYWYRQSLGQGLEFLIYFQGNSAPDKSGLPSDRFSAERTGGSVSTLTIQRTQQEDSAVYLCASSLASRLAGAEQFFGPGTRLTVL.

The chain recombines TRBV6-2 or TRBV6-3 with TRBJ2-5; D unclear. The germline gives CDR1 MNHEY, CDR2 SVGEGT. The CDR3 consists of 11 residues. The V end was cut by 5 bases, the J end by 7 bases, with 8 bases between. The CDR3 DNA sequence: TGTGCCAGCAGTACCGTCGGGACCCAGTACTTC. It encodes CASSTVGTQYF.

This chain joins TRBV7-2 and TRBJ1-2; the D is unclear. Germline V CDR1 and CDR2: SGHTA, FQGNSA. CDR3 length equals 14 residues. Trimming cost V 2 bases and J 1 base, with 8 bases left between them. In DNA form, the CDR3 reads TGTGCCAGCAGCTTAACCCCGGTTAACTATGGCTACACCTTC. It specifies CASSLTPVNYGYTF.

The J gene is TRBJ1-3, the V gene TRBV5-5; D gene unclear. With 5 bases removed from V and 0 bases from J, the gap between germline ends came to 15 bases. This CDR3 is built from 16 residues. Per the germline V gene, CDR1 is SGHKS and CDR2 is YYEKEE (reference sequence). CDR3 sequence: CASSNVRFSSGNTIYF. The DNA of the CDR3 is TGTGCCAGCAGTAACGTCCGATTTAGCTCTGGAAACACCATATATTTT. The full variable domain, its missing parts supplied by reference TRBV5-5 and TRBJ1-3, is DAGVTQSPTHLIKTRGQQVTLRCSPISGHKSVSWYQQVLGQGPQFIFQYYEKEERGRGNFPDRFSARQFPNYSSELNVNALLLGDSALYLCASSNVRFSSGNTIYFGEGSWLTVV.

The V call is TRBV28, the J call TRBJ2-7, with D unresolved. V was shortened by 1 base and J by 0 bases, with 10 bases between the two germline ends. Germline V gene data show CDR1 as MDHEN and CDR2 as SYDVKM. CDR3 length: 15 residues. In DNA, the CDR3 is TGTGCCAGCAGTTTATCTCCCACCAGCTCCTACGAGCAGTACTTC. Its translation: CASSLSPTSSYEQYF. Combining the CDR3 with reference TRBV28 and TRBJ2-7 gives the whole variable domain DVKVTQSSRYLVKRTGEKVFLECVQDMDHENMFWYRQDPGLGLRLIYFSYDVKMKEKGDIPEGYSVSREKKERFSLILESASTNQTSMYLCASSLSPTSSYEQYFGPGTRLTVT.

V and J are TRBV9 and TRBJ2-7; TRBD1 agrees at 9 bases. Germline V lookup: CDR1 SGDLS, CDR2 YYNGEE. The CDR3 covers 16 residues. V lost 0 bases, J lost 5 bases, and 9 bases stayed unmatched. Here the CDR3 reads CASSVGSRDRVDEQYF. The CDR3 DNA reads as TGTGCCAGCAGCGTAGGGAGTCGGGACAGGGTTGACGAGCAGTACTTC.

V is TRBV7-2 and J is TRBJ2-7, with 7 bases identical to TRBD2. Germline V gene data show CDR1 as SGHTA and CDR2 as FQGNSA. The CDR3 length is 14 residues. V dropped 1 base and J dropped 3; count of bases not matched to a gene: 3. CDR3 DNA: TGTGCCAGCAGCTTAGATAGCGGGTACTACGAGCAGTACTTC. Translated: CASSLDSGYYEQYF. Full variable domain (remainder filled in from reference TRBV7-2 and TRBJ2-7): GAGVSQSPSNKVTEKGKDVELRCDPISGHTALYWYRQSLGQGLEFLIYFQGNSAPDKSGLPSDRFSAERTGGSVSTLTIQRTQQEDSAVYLCASSLDSGYYEQYFGPGTRLTVT.

The rearrangement joins TRBV30 to TRBJ2-2; the D is unclear. Germline V gene data show CDR1 as GTSNPN and CDR2 as SVGIG (reference sequence). V shed 0 bases and J shed 9 bases, with 8 bases lying between them. The CDR3 length is 12 residues. The CDR3 DNA follows: TGTGCCTGGAGTGTACAAGCGTGGGAGCTGTTTTTT. This translates into CAWSVQAWELFF.

This clone appeared a single time. The rearrangement uses TRBV2 and TRBJ1-1; perhaps TRBD1 as D (6 bases). This CDR3 is 15 amino acids long. CDR1 is SNHLY, CDR2 FYNNEI, per germline. V was trimmed by 6 bases and J by 2 bases, leaving 16 bases between them. CDR3 DNA sequence: TGTGCCAGCAGCGACATTGGGGACACCAACACTGAAGCTTTCTTT. Translating gives CASSDIGDTNTEAFF. The whole variable domain, filled in from reference TRBV2 and TRBJ1-1, reads EPEVTQTPSHQVTQMGQEVILRCVPISNHLYFYWYRQILGQKVEFLVSFYNNEISEKSEIFDDQFSVERPDGSNFTLKIRSTKLEDSAMYFCASSDIGDTNTEAFFGQGTRLTVV.

This chain uses TRBV19 with TRBJ1-1; TRBD1 matches 9 bases. This CDR3 spans 18 amino acids. Trimming cost V 6 bases and J 1 base; bases outside gene matches: 15. Germline V gene data show CDR1 as LNHDA and CDR2 as SQIVND (reference sequence). CDR3 coding DNA: TGTGCCAGTAGACGTAAGGACAGGGGAAAAAACCCGAACACTGAAGCTTTCTTT. It translates to CASRRKDRGKNPNTEAFF.

The V gene is TRBV2, the J gene TRBJ2-1; 9 bases align to TRBD1. The CDR3 loop spans 12 amino acids. Looked up from germline, CDR1 is SNHLY and CDR2 is FYNNEI. V gave up 7 bases and J gave up 12 bases; unmatched junction bases: 7. The CDR3 sequence is CASKTGGRWQFF. The CDR3, as DNA: TGTGCCAGCAAGACAGGGGGTCGGTGGCAGTTCTTC.

The rearrangement joins TRBV5-8 to TRBJ2-7; possible D gene TRBD1, 6 bases. The CDR3 covers 15 residues. V lost 4 bases to trimming and J lost 2 bases, with 16 bases between them. CDR1 and CDR2 from the germline V gene are SGHTS and YDEGEE. As DNA, the CDR3 is TGTGCCAGCAGCCTCCCCTCAGGGGATACCTACGAGCAGTACTTC. Residues: CASSLPSGDTYEQYF.

The CDR3 loop is CASSLDREGYTF. CDR3 DNA: TGTGCCAGCAGCTTAGACAGGGAAGGCTACACCTTC. The chain employs TRBV7-9 and TRBJ1-2; TRBD1 might be the D (6 bases). The CDR3 spans 12 residues. The V gene lost 1 base and the J gene lost 8 bases, with 8 bases spanning the gap. Germline V gene sequence: CDR1 SEHNR, CDR2 FQNEAQ (reference sequence).

This chain joins TRBV6-5 and TRBJ2-1; 8 nucleotides align to TRBD1. The V and J ends lost 6 bases and 3 bases, in that order; junction bases with no gene match: 7. Germline-derived CDR1 and CDR2 are MNHEY and SVGAGI. CDR3 length equals 15 residues. Written as DNA, the CDR3 is TGTGCCAGCAGCCATGGACAGGGTAGCTACAATGAGCAGTTCTTC. As protein: CASSHGQGSYNEQFF.

This clone was observed once. This chain uses TRBV28 with TRBJ1-3; no reliable D call. CDR1 is MDHEN and CDR2 is SYDVKM in the germline V gene. The CDR3 runs to 12 residues. Trimming pared 2 bases from V and 8 bases from J, leaving 7 bases between. The CDR3 reads CASSLPLHTIYF. CDR3 coding DNA: TGTGCCAGCAGTTTACCCCTTCACACCATATATTTT.

V is TRBV21-1 and J is TRBJ2-2; the table's D call of TRBD2 was not tested on the DNA. TRBV21-1 is described as a pseudogene. This CDR3 spans 10 amino acids. In DNA, the CDR3 is TGTGCCACCAGATACGGGGAGCTGTTTTTT. It yields the protein CATRYGELFF.

This clone appeared once. V and J are TRBV5-1 and TRBJ2-5, with 11 bases lining up with TRBD2. Germline V gene lookup returns CDR1 SGHRS and CDR2 YFSETQ. J was trimmed by 3 bases and V by 4 bases; bases with no gene match: 2. The CDR3 is 14 residues long. CDR3 sequence: CASSTGLAEETQYF. DNA for the CDR3: TGCGCCAGCAGCACGGGACTAGCGGAAGAGACCCAGTACTTC.

The sample holds many counts of this clone. J is TRBJ2-1 and V is TRBV12-5; tentative D call: TRBD1 (5 bases). The CDR3 sequence is 18 residues long. Germline assignment: CDR1 LGHNT and CDR2 FRNRAP. The ends were cut back, 5 bases at V and 7 bases at J, with 27 bases in the middle. CDR3 in amino acids: CASGNPDTSPSLSNEQFF. The CDR3 DNA reads TGTGCTAGTGGTAACCCGGACACGAGTCCTTCTTTAAGTAATGAGCAGTTCTTC.

The chain uses TRBV19 and TRBJ1-2; D perhaps matches TRBD1 (5 bases). Germline V gene sequence: CDR1 LNHDA, CDR2 SQIVND (reference sequence). V was pared by 8 bases and J by 4 bases, with 14 bases between. This CDR3 has 13 residues. CDR3 sequence: CASSPGGGYGYTF. The DNA of the CDR3 is TGTGCCAGTTCCCCGGGGGGAGGCTATGGCTACACCTTC.

This clone was seen more than once but under ten times. The CDR3 DNA reads as TGTGCCAGTGAGGACAGGGGGATTTATGGCTACACCTTC. Translated, it gives CASEDRGIYGYTF. The V and J genes are TRBV19 and TRBJ1-2; TRBD1 aligns across 10 bases. J was trimmed by 5 bases and V by 8 bases; bases with no gene match: 5. From germline, CDR1 is LNHDA and CDR2 SQIVND (reference sequence). The CDR3 sequence is 13 residues long.

This rearrangement joins TRBV7-2 to TRBJ1-4; no reliable D call. Trimming shortened V by 1 base and J by 7 bases, and 7 bases separated the two germline ends. In germline, CDR1 is SGHTA, CDR2 FQGNSA. The CDR3 extends over 13 amino acids. The CDR3 is CASSLVRSEKLFF. In DNA, the CDR3 is TGTGCCAGCAGCTTAGTTCGTAGTGAAAAACTGTTTTTT. Full variable domain (rest looked up from reference TRBV7-2 and TRBJ1-4): GAGVSQSPSNKVTEKGKDVELRCDPISGHTALYWYRQSLGQGLEFLIYFQGNSAPDKSGLPSDRFSAERTGGSVSTLTIQRTQQEDSAVYLCASSLVRSEKLFFGSGTQLSVL.

The DNA for the CDR3 is TGTGCCAGCAGCCCTAAACCTGCGGGTCTGGCTGAAGCTTTCTTT. Translated, it gives CASSPKPAGLAEAFF. The chain employs TRBV7-6 and TRBJ1-1, with no clear D. Deletions cut 5 bases from V and 6 bases from J, with 19 bases between. The CDR3 consists of 15 residues. The germline gives CDR1 SGHVS, CDR2 FNYEAQ.

This rearrangement joins TRBV5-8 to TRBJ1-1; the D gene is possibly TRBD1 (5 bases). V lost 2 bases and J lost 11, with 13 bases in between. CDR1 is SGHTS, CDR2 YDEGEE, per germline. CDR3 length: 12 amino acids. CDR3 sequence reads: CASSLRSGGAFF. Written as DNA, the CDR3 is TGTGCCAGCAGCTTACGGTCTGGGGGGGCTTTCTTT.

The chain recombines TRBV7-6 with TRBJ1-2; 10 bases fit TRBD1. V lost 5 bases, J lost 2 bases, and 8 bases stayed unmatched. Germline CDR1 reads SGHVS; CDR2 reads FNYEAQ. CDR3 size: 16 residues. The chain's CDR3 is CASSPQTGGVNYGYTF. CDR3 DNA sequence: TGTGCCAGCAGCCCGCAGACAGGGGGCGTAAACTATGGCTACACCTTC.

CDR3 bases: TGTGCCTGGAGTGTAGGTCTAGCGGGGGGTGATGAGCAGTTCTTC. It is translated as CAWSVGLAGGDEQFF. The chain joins TRBV30 to TRBJ2-1; 11 positions match TRBD2. CDR1 and CDR2 from the germline V gene are GTSNPN and SVGIG (reference sequence). V gave up 0 bases and J gave up 8 bases; unmatched junction bases: 6. This CDR3 has 15 residues.